The 22 T cell receptor beta chains below come from one sample, sequenced in a study of identical twins. TCRdb processed the 5' RACE reads anew with MiXCR; each CDR3 protein has one entry. The sample lists roughly 1,500,000 distinct CDR3 sequences; around a third were seen once. The source material was cord blood. The receptors here all came from a newborn girl in good health.

This chain uses TRBV20-1 with TRBJ2-1; TRBD2 matches 8 bases. The end of the DNA fits TRBJ2-7 better, so the J call may be wrong. The CDR3 is 18 amino acids. CDR1 is DFQATT, CDR2 SNEGSKA, per germline (reference sequence). CDR3 nucleotide sequence: TGCAGTGCTAGAGATCGTGGTGCGGGAGGAGATTCCTACAATGAGCAGTACTTC. Amino acids: CSARDRGAGGDSYNEQYF.

The chain has TRBV9 and TRBJ2-2; TRBD1 matches at 8 bases. The CDR3 has 17 amino acids. Germline-derived CDR1 and CDR2 are SGDLS and YYNGEE. V lost 2 bases to trimming and J lost 0 bases; unmatched junction nucleotides: 6. The CDR3 region is CASSVRGTGPNTGELFF. Written as DNA, the CDR3 is TGTGCCAGCAGCGTCCGAGGGACAGGCCCGAACACCGGGGAGCTGTTTTTT. Variable domain in full (rest from reference TRBV9 and TRBJ2-2): DSGVTQTPKHLITATGQRVTLRCSPRSGDLSVYWYQQSLDQGLQFLIQYYNGEERAKGNILERFSAQQFPDLHSELNLSSLELGDSALYFCASSVRGTGPNTGELFFGEGSRLTVL.

This clonotype was counted only a few times. V gene TRBV28 combines with J gene TRBJ1-5, with unresolved D. The CDR3 totals 13 residues. Germline CDR1 reads MDHEN; CDR2 reads SYDVKM. The germline V and J ends were trimmed by 2 bases and 4 bases, with 6 bases remaining between them. This CDR3 is CASSLPHNQPQHF. Here the CDR3 DNA reads TGTGCCAGCAGTTTACCTCATAATCAGCCCCAGCATTTT. The complete variable domain, with remaining parts taken from reference TRBV28 and TRBJ1-5, reads DVKVTQSSRYLVKRTGEKVFLECVQDMDHENMFWYRQDPGLGLRLIYFSYDVKMKEKGDIPEGYSVSREKKERFSLILESASTNQTSMYLCASSLPHNQPQHFGDGTRLSIL.

The V call is TRBV27, the J call TRBJ2-3; D may be TRBD2 (5 bases). Trimming left V 4 bases short and J 3 bases short, with 14 bases between. This CDR3 region has 15 residues. Per the germline V gene, CDR1 is MNHEY and CDR2 is SMNVEV (reference sequence). This CDR3 is CASSSTRWETDTQYF. Here the CDR3 DNA reads TGTGCCAGCAGTTCGACGAGATGGGAGACAGATACGCAGTATTTT.

This clonotype has more than one count but fewer than ten. The chain has TRBV4-1 and TRBJ2-3, with D possibly matching TRBD1 (6 bases). Germline V gene lookup returns CDR1 MGHRA and CDR2 YSYEKL. The length of the CDR3 is 13 residues. V was pared by 2 bases and J by 8 bases, with 11 bases between. The CDR3 loop reads CASSQQGFATQYF. The CDR3 DNA reads as TGCGCCAGCAGCCAACAGGGGTTTGCTACGCAGTATTTT.

The rearrangement joins TRBV5-6 to TRBJ1-2, with a tentative D call TRBD1 (6 bases). Germline V gene data show CDR1 as SGHDT and CDR2 as YYEEEE. The CDR3 is 17 amino acids. Trimming removed 4 bases from V and 2 bases from J, with 21 bases in between. The CDR3: CASSLGSGQSGNYGYTF. CDR3 nucleotide sequence: TGTGCCAGCAGCCTGGGGAGTGGACAGTCGGGAAACTATGGCTACACCTTC.

This clonotype was detected many times. The chain has TRBV7-9 and TRBJ1-2, with 11 nucleotides matching TRBD1. Germline V CDR1 and CDR2: SEHNR, FQNEAQ (reference sequence). The V and J ends lost 5 bases and 7 bases, in that order; junction bases with no gene match: 3. CDR3 size: 13 residues. CDR3 sequence reads: CASSMGQGVGYTF. The CDR3 coding sequence is TGTGCCAGCAGCATGGGACAGGGGGTTGGCTACACCTTC.

This clonotype was detected only a few times. This sequence joins TRBV3-1 and TRBJ2-3; TRBD2 agrees at 13 bases. CDR1 and CDR2 (germline): LGHDT, YNNKEL (reference sequence). The CDR3 has 17 residues. J lost 5 bases, V lost 4 bases, and 9 bases had no gene match. This CDR3 reads CASSLDRLAGGLDTQYF. Here the CDR3 DNA reads TGTGCCAGCAGCCTCGACCGACTAGCGGGGGGATTAGATACGCAGTATTTT.

Note on this clonotype: A much bigger clone sits one base away, suggesting this may be a read error. This chain links TRBV24-1 with TRBJ2-3; 7 bases fit TRBD2. The CDR3 consists of 16 residues. CDR1 and CDR2 (germline): KGHDR, SFDVKD. The CDR3 sequence: CATSDPGTKSTDAQYF. CDR3 sequence (DNA): TGTGCCACCAGTGACCCCGGGACTAAGAGCACAGATGCGCAGTATTTT.

This clonotype was recorded a few times. The rearrangement uses TRBV3-1 and TRBJ2-1, with 9 bases aligning to TRBD2. This CDR3 is 16 amino acids long. Unmatched junction bases numbered 6, after V lost 4 bases and J lost 2 bases. Germline assignment: CDR1 LGHDT and CDR2 YNNKEL (reference sequence). The CDR3 DNA is TGTGCCAGCAGCCCCAGGGAGCGGGGGGCCTACAATGAGCAGTTCTTC. Protein sequence: CASSPRERGAYNEQFF.

The chain joins TRBV9 to TRBJ2-3; 8 positions match TRBD2. CDR3 length equals 16 residues. Germline-derived CDR1 and CDR2 are SGDLS and YYNGEE. Trimming at V came to 0 bases and at J to 2 bases, leaving 5 bases not matched to a gene. CDR3 residues: CASSVVAGHTTDTQYF. The DNA for the CDR3 is TGTGCCAGCAGCGTAGTAGCGGGGCACACCACAGATACGCAGTATTTT.

This CDR3 reads CASISGGGSPLHF. The CDR3 DNA is TGTGCCAGCATCAGCGGGGGGGGCTCACCCCTCCACTTT. This rearrangement joins TRBV6-1 to TRBJ1-6; tentative D call: TRBD1 (6 bases). The CDR3 sequence is 13 residues long. Germline CDR1 reads MNHNS; CDR2 reads SASEGT. Trimming removed 7 bases at V and 10 bases at J, with 14 bases between.

This clonotype was recorded a few times. This chain connects TRBV6-5 to TRBJ1-3; 7 bases line up with TRBD1. The CDR3 totals 14 residues. V lost 7 bases to trimming and J lost 4 bases; unmatched junction nucleotides: 7. Germline CDR1 MNHEY, CDR2 SVGAGI. This CDR3 is CASKPDREGNTIYF. The CDR3 nucleotides are TGTGCCAGCAAACCAGACAGGGAGGGAAACACCATATATTTT.

This clonotype was recorded a few times. The chain links TRBV28 to TRBJ2-5; the match to TRBD2 covers 10 bases. The CDR3 has 16 residues. Per germline, CDR1 MDHEN and CDR2 SYDVKM. Germline trimming cut 5 bases from V and 1 base from J; bases unmatched to any gene: 7. CDR3 in amino acids: CASSPGLAITQETQYF. CDR3 in DNA: TGTGCCAGCAGTCCGGGACTAGCGATAACCCAAGAGACCCAGTACTTC.

The gene calls are TRBV4-1 and TRBJ2-1, with no clear D. Trimming removed 0 bases from V and 11 bases from J, with 5 bases in between. This CDR3 spans 11 amino acids. The germline V gene encodes CDR1 MGHRA and CDR2 YSYEKL. CDR3 amino acids: CASSQERKQFF. The CDR3 coding sequence is TGCGCCAGCAGCCAAGAACGAAAGCAGTTCTTC.

J is TRBJ1-1 and V is TRBV6-7, with D possibly being TRBD1 (5 bases). TRBV6-7 is an open reading frame, and its role is uncertain. The CDR3 has 18 residues. The V end was cut by 6 bases, the J end by 3 bases, with 26 bases between. The CDR3 bases are TGTGCCAGCAGAATCCCGGGACTCCCCGGGCAGGCACACACTGAAGCTTTCTTT. Amino acids: CASRIPGLPGQAHTEAFF.

The chain uses TRBV6-8 and TRBJ2-7; tentatively, D is TRBD2 (5 bases). Between the trimmed V and J ends, which lost 2 bases and 3 bases, there was a span of 17 bases. Germline V gene lookup returns CDR1 MNHGY and CDR2 SAAAGT. This CDR3 has 16 residues. The CDR3 DNA reads as TGTGCCAGCAGTTACGCTTTCCTAGGACTTTTCTACGAGCAGTACTTC. Its protein is CASSYAFLGLFYEQYF.

The chain joins TRBV4-1 to TRBJ2-7; D perhaps matches TRBD1 (5 bases). The CDR3 sequence is 14 residues long. Trimming shortened V by 2 bases and J by 1 base, and 9 bases separated the two germline ends. Germline CDR1 and CDR2: MGHRA and YSYEKL. This CDR3 is CASSQNRLSYEQYF. CDR3 bases: TGCGCCAGCAGCCAAAACAGGCTGTCCTACGAGCAGTACTTC.

This clonotype appeared once. V gene TRBV4-2 combines with J gene TRBJ2-7; D is unresolved. Germline V gives CDR1 LGHNA, CDR2 YNFKEQ. CDR3 length: 16 amino acids. Deletions cut 2 bases from V and 0 bases from J, with 14 bases between. In DNA form, the CDR3 reads TGTGCCAGCAGCCAACCAGCAATGTTTGGCTCCTACGAGCAGTACTTC. It yields the protein CASSQPAMFGSYEQYF.

To note about this clonotype: It may be a read error: a sequence one base away is much more abundant. J is TRBJ2-5 and V is TRBV25-1; D possibly uses TRBD1 or TRBD2 (6 bases each). This CDR3 region has 13 residues. The V end was cut by 1 base, the J end by 11 bases, with 14 bases between. Germline V gives CDR1 MGHDK, CDR2 SYGVNS. The CDR3 DNA follows: TGTGCCAGCAGTGAATGGAGGGGGAATGAGCAGTACTTC. It yields the protein CASSEWRGNEQYF. The full variable domain, completed using reference TRBV25-1 and TRBJ2-5, is EADIYQTPRYLVIGTGKKITLECSQTMGHDKMYWYQQDPGMELHLIHYSYGVNSTEKGDLSSESTVSRIRTEHFPLTLESARPSHTSQYLCASSEWRGNEQYFGPGTRLLVL.

In its sample, this clonotype was seen a few times. The genes are TRBV6-2 or TRBV6-3 and TRBJ2-7; 8 nucleotides align to TRBD1. V shed 5 bases and J 5 bases; nucleotides not matched to a gene: 5. Germline CDR1 reads MNHEY; CDR2 reads SVGEGT. The CDR3 has 13 residues. CDR3 in amino acids: CASSPTGVHEQYF. CDR3 in DNA: TGTGCCAGCAGTCCGACAGGGGTGCACGAGCAGTACTTC.

This clonotype has a count of ten or more. This rearrangement joins TRBV4-2 to TRBJ2-1; perhaps TRBD2 as D (5 bases). This CDR3 has 15 residues. Germline V gives CDR1 LGHNA, CDR2 YNFKEQ. V lost 1 base, J lost 5 bases, and 12 bases lay in between. CDR3 sequence reads: CASSQVPGLNNEQFF. CDR3 DNA sequence: TGTGCCAGCAGCCAAGTCCCCGGACTCAACAATGAGCAGTTCTTC.